The 12 T cell receptor beta chains below all came from one sample that was sequenced in a study of post-analysis software for immune sequencing data. Study-level results: With TRBV5-6, TRBV5-1 and TRBV20-1 included, about 5 TRBV segments were more frequent in patients than in controls.

Their recognized antigens are unknown. The TCR beta cDNA libraries carried unique molecular identifiers. TCRdb re-derived calls from the PCR reads in MiXCR, one entry per CDR3 protein. The sample holds fewer than 850,000 distinct CDR3 sequences, 46% seen once. The specimen was blood. These TCRs come from a girl aged 5-17 years with multiple sclerosis.

This chain links TRBV7-2 with TRBJ2-1; possible D gene TRBD2, 6 bases. V was clipped by 1 base and J by 8 bases, with 18 bases between them. Germline lookup yields CDR1 SGHTA and CDR2 FQGNSA. This CDR3 region has 16 residues. CDR3 in DNA: TGTGCCAGCAGCTTAGGGCGGGGCCGCTCCGTAGATGAGCAGTTCTTC. Translating it yields CASSLGRGRSVDEQFF.

The chain is built from TRBV12-3 or TRBV12-4 and TRBJ2-7, with D perhaps matching TRBD2 (5 bases). CDR3 length: 15 amino acids. Deletions cut 2 bases from V and 0 bases from J, with 11 bases between. CDR3 protein: CASSLSSRRSYEQYF. The CDR3 DNA reads as TGTGCCAGCAGTTTATCTAGCCGGCGCTCCTACGAGCAGTACTTC.

The chain has TRBV6-1 and TRBJ2-1; 11 bases are a match to TRBD2. Germline V CDR1 and CDR2: MNHNS, SASEGT. The V segment lost 7 bases and the J segment 1 base; nucleotides outside the gene matches: 9. The CDR3 is 17 amino acids. In nucleotides, the CDR3 is TGTGCCAGCACTCAAGGGGGGACTAGCGGTTCCTACAATGAGCAGTTCTTC. Translation gives CASTQGGTSGSYNEQFF.

The chain uses TRBV15 and TRBJ2-3; maybe TRBD2 (6 bases). V lost 3 bases to trimming and J lost 8 bases, with 6 bases between them. Germline V gene sequence: CDR1 LNHNV, CDR2 YYDKDF (reference sequence). The CDR3 sequence is 11 residues long. The CDR3 region is CATSSGGTQYF. The CDR3 DNA reads as TGTGCCACCAGCAGCGGGGGTACGCAGTATTTT.

The chain carries TRBV5-1 and TRBJ2-1; 9 bases align to TRBD2. CDR3 length equals 15 residues. The V and J ends lost 0 bases and 7 bases, in that order; junction bases with no gene match: 5. Germline-derived CDR1 and CDR2 are SGHRS and YFSETQ. The CDR3 loop reads CASSLEVAGVNEQFF. The CDR3 nucleotides read TGCGCCAGCAGCTTGGAGGTAGCGGGAGTGAATGAGCAGTTCTTC. Supplemented by reference TRBV5-1 and TRBJ2-1, the full variable domain reads KAGVTQTPRYLIKTRGQQVTLSCSPISGHRSVSWYQQTPGQGLQFLFEYFSETQRNKGNFPGRFSGRQFSNSRSEMNVSTLELGDSALYLCASSLEVAGVNEQFFGPGTRLTVL.

This sequence joins TRBV6-5 and TRBJ2-7, with 10 bases that match TRBD1. Germline loops: CDR1 MNHEY, CDR2 SVGAGI. The CDR3 has 14 residues. The J segment lost 6 bases and the V segment lost 5 bases, leaving 7 bases of the junction unmatched. CDR3 sequence reads: CASSDRGRGFEQYF. The DNA of the CDR3 is TGTGCCAGCAGTGACAGGGGGCGAGGCTTCGAGCAGTACTTC.

This clonotype was recorded many times. The junction departs from germline at one end; a sequencing error may be responsible. V gene TRBV5-1 combines with J gene TRBJ2-7; TRBD2 agrees at 10 bases. CDR1 SGHRS and CDR2 YFSETQ come from the germline V gene. This CDR3 has 14 residues. Here the CDR3 reads CASSPSGRAYEQYF. The CDR3, as DNA: TGTGCCAGCAGTCCCAGCGGGAGGGCCTACGAGCAGTACTTC.

This clonotype was counted a few times. The V and J genes are TRBV9 and TRBJ2-3, with 7 bases that match TRBD2. This CDR3 comprises 16 residues. In germline, CDR1 is SGDLS, CDR2 YYNGEE. With 0 bases clipped from V and 4 bases from J, the junction kept 8 bases outside the gene matches. In DNA, the CDR3 is TGTGCCAGCAGCGTAGAGGGCGGGAGCGGGGCAGATACGCAGTATTTT. Translating gives CASSVEGGSGADTQYF.

This chain's CDR3 is CSARGGASGDLWETQYF. The CDR3 nucleotides read TGCAGTGCTAGAGGGGGGGCTAGCGGGGACCTTTGGGAGACCCAGTACTTC. The chain couples TRBV20-1 to TRBJ2-5; the match to TRBD2 covers 9 bases. Germline CDR1 is DFQATT and CDR2 is SNEGSKA (reference sequence). V lost 1 base and J lost 5; bases outside the gene matches: 14. The length of the CDR3 is 17 residues.

The sample holds a few counts of this clonotype. This chain joins TRBV29-1 and TRBJ2-5, with unresolved D. There are 14 residues in the CDR3. Between the trimmed V and J ends, which lost 6 bases and 5 bases, there was a span of 19 bases. The germline V gene encodes CDR1 SQVTM and CDR2 ANQGSEA. CDR3 protein: CSVFGPTHEETQYF. DNA for the CDR3: TGCAGCGTCTTCGGTCCGACGCATGAGGAGACCCAGTACTTC.

This clonotype showed up just a few times. This chain uses TRBV5-1 with TRBJ2-1; 8 bases agree with TRBD2. With V trimmed by 0 bases and J by 5 bases, 13 bases remained unmatched. The CDR3 contains 18 residues. The germline gives CDR1 SGHRS, CDR2 YFSETQ. The CDR3 loop is CASSLAPVLAGSNNEQFF. CDR3 coding DNA: TGCGCCAGCAGCTTGGCCCCAGTTCTAGCGGGTAGCAACAATGAGCAGTTCTTC. Looking up the rest from reference TRBV5-1 and TRBJ2-1 gives the full variable domain: KAGVTQTPRYLIKTRGQQVTLSCSPISGHRSVSWYQQTPGQGLQFLFEYFSETQRNKGNFPGRFSGRQFSNSRSEMNVSTLELGDSALYLCASSLAPVLAGSNNEQFFGPGTRLTVL.

The V call is TRBV12-3 or TRBV12-4, the J call TRBJ2-3; TRBD2 agrees at 11 bases. This CDR3 is 15 amino acids long. V gave up 7 bases and J gave up 2 bases; unmatched junction bases: 5. The CDR3 DNA reads TGTGCCAGCATCCCGGGACTAGCGGTCACAGATACGCAGTATTTT. Protein sequence: CASIPGLAVTDTQYF.